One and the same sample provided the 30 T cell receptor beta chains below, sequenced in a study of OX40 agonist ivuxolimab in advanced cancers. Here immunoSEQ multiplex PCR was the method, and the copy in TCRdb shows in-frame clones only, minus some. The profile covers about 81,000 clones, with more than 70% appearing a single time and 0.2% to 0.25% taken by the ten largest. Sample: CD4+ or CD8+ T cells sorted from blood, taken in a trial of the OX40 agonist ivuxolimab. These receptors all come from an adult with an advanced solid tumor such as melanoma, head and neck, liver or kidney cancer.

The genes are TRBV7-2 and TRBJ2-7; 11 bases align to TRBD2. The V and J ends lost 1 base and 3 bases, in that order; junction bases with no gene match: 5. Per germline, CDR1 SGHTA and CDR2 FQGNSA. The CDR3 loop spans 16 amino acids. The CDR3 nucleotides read TGTGCCAGCAGCTTAGGGGGGACTAGCGGAGTCTACGAGCAGTACTTC. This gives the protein CASSLGGTSGVYEQYF.

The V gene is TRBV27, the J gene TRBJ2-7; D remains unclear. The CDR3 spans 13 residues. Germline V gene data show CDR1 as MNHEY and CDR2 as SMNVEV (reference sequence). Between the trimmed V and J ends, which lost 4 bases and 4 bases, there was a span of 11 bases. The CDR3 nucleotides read TGTGCCAGCAGTTCGCAATCCCGTTACGAGCAGTACTTC. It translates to CASSSQSRYEQYF.

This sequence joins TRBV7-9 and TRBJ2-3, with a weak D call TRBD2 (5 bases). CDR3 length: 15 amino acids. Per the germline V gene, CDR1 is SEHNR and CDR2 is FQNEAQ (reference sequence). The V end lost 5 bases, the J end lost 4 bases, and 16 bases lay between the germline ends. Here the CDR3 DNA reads TGTGCCAGCAGCGCCTCTAGCATTTCGGCAGATACGCAGTATTTT. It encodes CASSASSISADTQYF.

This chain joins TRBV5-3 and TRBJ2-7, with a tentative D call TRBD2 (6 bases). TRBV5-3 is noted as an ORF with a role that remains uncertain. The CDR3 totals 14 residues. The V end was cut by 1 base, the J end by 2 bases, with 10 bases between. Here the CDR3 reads CARSLTSPPYEQYV. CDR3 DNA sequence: TGTGCCAGAAGCTTGACTAGCCCACCCTACGAGCAGTACGTC.

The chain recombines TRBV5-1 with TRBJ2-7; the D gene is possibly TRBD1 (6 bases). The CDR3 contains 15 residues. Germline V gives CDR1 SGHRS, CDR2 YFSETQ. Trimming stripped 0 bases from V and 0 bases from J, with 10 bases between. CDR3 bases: TGCGCCAGCAGCTTGGCCGGGACAAGCTCCTACGAGCAGTACTTC. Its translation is CASSLAGTSSYEQYF.

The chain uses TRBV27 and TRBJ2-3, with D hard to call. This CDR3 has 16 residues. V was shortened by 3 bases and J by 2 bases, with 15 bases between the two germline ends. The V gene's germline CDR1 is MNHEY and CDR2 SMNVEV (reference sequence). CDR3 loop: CASSFQRTSNTDTQYF. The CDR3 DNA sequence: TGTGCCAGCAGTTTCCAACGGACCTCCAACACAGATACGCAGTATTTT.

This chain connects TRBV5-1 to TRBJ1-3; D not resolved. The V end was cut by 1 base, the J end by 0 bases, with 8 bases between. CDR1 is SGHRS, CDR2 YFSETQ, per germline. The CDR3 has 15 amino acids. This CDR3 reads CASSLTAGSGNTIYF. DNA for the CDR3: TGCGCCAGCAGCTTGACGGCCGGCTCTGGAAACACCATATATTTT. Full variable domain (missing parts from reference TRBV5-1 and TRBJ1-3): KAGVTQTPRYLIKTRGQQVTLSCSPISGHRSVSWYQQTPGQGLQFLFEYFSETQRNKGNFPGRFSGRQFSNSRSEMNVSTLELGDSALYLCASSLTAGSGNTIYFGEGSWLTVV.

As DNA, the CDR3 is TGTGCCAGCAGCCAAGATCCAGGATGGAATGAGCAGTTCTTC. Its protein product is CASSQDPGWNEQFF. The chain combines TRBV4-2 with TRBJ2-1; D remains ambiguous. Between the trimmed V and J ends, which lost 0 bases and 7 bases, there was a span of 10 bases. The CDR3 length is 14 residues. Germline CDR1 reads LGHNA; CDR2 reads YNFKEQ.

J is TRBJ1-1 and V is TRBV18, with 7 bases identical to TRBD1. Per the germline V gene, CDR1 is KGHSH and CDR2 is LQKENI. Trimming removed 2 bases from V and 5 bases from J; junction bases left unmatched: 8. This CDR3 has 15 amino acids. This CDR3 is CASSPYRQGVTEAFF. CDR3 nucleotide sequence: TGTGCCAGCTCACCATATCGACAGGGAGTTACTGAAGCTTTCTTT.

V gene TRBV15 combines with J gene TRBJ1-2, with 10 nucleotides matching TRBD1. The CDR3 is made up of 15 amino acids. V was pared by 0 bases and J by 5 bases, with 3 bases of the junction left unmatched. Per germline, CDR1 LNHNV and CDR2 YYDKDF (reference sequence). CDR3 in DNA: TGTGCCACCAGCAGAGAATGGGACAGGGGTTATGGCTACACCTTC. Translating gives CATSREWDRGYGYTF.

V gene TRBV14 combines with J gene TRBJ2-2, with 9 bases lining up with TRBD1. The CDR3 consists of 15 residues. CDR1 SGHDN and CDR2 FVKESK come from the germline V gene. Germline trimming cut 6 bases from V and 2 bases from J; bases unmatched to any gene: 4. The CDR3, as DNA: TGTGCCAGCAGTCGACAGGGGGATAACACCGGGGAGCTGTTTTTT. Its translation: CASSRQGDNTGELFF.

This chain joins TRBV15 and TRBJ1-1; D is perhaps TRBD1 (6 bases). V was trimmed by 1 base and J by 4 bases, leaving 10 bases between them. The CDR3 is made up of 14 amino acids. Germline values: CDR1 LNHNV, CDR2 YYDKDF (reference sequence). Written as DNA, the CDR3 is TGTGCCACCAGCAGAGTAATCAGGGGCACTGAAGCTTTCTTT. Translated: CATSRVIRGTEAFF.

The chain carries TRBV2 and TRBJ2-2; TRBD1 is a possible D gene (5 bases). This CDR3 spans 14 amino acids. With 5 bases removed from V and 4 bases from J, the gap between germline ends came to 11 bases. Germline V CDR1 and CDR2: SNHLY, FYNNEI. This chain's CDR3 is CASSTRVRTGELFF. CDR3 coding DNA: TGTGCCAGCAGTACCAGGGTACGCACCGGGGAGCTGTTTTTT.

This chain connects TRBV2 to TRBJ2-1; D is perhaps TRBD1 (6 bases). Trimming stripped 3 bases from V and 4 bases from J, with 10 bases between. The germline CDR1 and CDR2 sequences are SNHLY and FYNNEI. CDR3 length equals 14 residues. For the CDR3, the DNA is TGTGCCAGCAGTGAGGACAGTTCGTACAATGAGCAGTTCTTC. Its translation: CASSEDSSYNEQFF.

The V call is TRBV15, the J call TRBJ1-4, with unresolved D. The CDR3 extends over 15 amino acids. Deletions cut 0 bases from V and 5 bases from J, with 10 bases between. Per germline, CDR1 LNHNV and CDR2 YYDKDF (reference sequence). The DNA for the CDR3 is TGTGCCACCAGCAGAGAGGCCGTGGGGAATGAAAAACTGTTTTTT. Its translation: CATSREAVGNEKLFF.

The DNA of the CDR3 is TGTGCCAGCACCCTCCTCACGGGGGTAAGCTCCTACGAGCAGTACGTC. Its protein is CASTLLTGVSSYEQYV. The rearrangement uses TRBV6-4 and TRBJ2-7; tentatively, D is TRBD2 (6 bases). Germline V gives CDR1 MRHNA, CDR2 SNTAGT. The CDR3 contains 16 residues. Trimming left V 7 bases short and J 0 bases short, with 19 bases between.

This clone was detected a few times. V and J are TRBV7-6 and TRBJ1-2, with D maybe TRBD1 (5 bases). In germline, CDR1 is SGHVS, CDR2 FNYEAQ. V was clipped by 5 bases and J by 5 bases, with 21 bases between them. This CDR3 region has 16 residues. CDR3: CASSKNSHGGLYGYTF. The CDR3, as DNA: TGTGCCAGCAGCAAAAACAGCCATGGGGGACTTTATGGCTACACCTTC.

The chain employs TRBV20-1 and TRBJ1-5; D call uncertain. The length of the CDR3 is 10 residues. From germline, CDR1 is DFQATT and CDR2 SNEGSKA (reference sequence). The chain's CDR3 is CKVGSSPQHF. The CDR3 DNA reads TGCAAGGTAGGAAGCTCGCCCCAGCATTTT.

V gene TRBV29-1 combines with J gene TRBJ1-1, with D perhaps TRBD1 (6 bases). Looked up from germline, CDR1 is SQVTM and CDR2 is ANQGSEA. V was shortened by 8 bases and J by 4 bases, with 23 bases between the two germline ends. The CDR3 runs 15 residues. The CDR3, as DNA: TGCAGCTCTACCGGTACGGGGGGCTGGGGCACTGAAGCTTTCTTT. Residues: CSSTGTGGWGTEAFF.

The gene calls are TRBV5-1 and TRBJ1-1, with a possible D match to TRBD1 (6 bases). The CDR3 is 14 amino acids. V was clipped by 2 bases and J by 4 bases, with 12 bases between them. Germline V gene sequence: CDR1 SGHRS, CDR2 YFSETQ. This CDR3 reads CASSFTGATTEAFF. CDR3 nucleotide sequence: TGCGCCAGCAGCTTTACGGGGGCGACCACTGAAGCTTTCTTT.

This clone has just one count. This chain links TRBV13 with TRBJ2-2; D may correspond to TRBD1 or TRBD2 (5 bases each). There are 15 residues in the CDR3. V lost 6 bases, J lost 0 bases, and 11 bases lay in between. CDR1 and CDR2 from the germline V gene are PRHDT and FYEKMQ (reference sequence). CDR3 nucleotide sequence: TGTGCCAGCAGTAGACAGCGGACGAACACCGGGGAGCTGTTTTTT. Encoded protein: CASSRQRTNTGELFF.

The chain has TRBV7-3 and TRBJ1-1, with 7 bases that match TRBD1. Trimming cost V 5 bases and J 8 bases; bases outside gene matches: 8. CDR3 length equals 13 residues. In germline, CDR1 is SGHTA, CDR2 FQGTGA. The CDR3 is CASSVYRGEEAFF. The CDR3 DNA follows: TGTGCCAGCAGCGTGTACAGGGGAGAAGAAGCTTTCTTT.

The CDR3 DNA reads as TGTGCCAGCAGTTCCGTGGGTTACGAGTCCACTGAAGCTTTCTTT. Amino acid sequence: CASSSVGYESTEAFF. J is TRBJ1-1 and V is TRBV28, with unresolved D. The CDR3 contains 15 residues. Germline V gives CDR1 MDHEN, CDR2 SYDVKM. V lost 4 bases to trimming and J lost 4 bases, with 16 bases between them.

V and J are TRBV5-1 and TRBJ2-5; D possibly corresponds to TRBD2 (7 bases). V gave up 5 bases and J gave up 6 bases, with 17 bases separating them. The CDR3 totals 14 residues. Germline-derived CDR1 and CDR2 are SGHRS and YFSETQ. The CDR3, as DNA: TGCGCCAGCAGTCTCGCCGCGGGGGCAAAGACCCAGTACTTC. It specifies CASSLAAGAKTQYF.

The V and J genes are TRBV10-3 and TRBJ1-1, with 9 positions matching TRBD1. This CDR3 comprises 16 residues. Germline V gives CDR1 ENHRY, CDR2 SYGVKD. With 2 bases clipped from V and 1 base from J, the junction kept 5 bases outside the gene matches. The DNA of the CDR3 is TGTGCCATCAGTGAGACAGGGACAGGGTCGAACACTGAAGCTTTCTTT. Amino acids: CAISETGTGSNTEAFF.

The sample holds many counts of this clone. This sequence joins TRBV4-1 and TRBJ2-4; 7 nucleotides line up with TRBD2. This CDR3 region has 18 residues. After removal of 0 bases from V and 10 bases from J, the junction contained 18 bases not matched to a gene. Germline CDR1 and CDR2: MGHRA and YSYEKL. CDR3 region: CASSQDGLREGSRRIQYF. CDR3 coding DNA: TGCGCCAGCAGCCAAGACGGGCTGAGGGAGGGGAGTCGCCGGATTCAGTACTTC.

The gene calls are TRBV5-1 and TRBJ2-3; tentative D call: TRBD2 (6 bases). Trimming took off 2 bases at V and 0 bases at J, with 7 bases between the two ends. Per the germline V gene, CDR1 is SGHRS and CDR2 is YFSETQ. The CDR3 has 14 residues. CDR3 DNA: TGCGCCAGCAGCTTTAGCGGTAGCACAGATACGCAGTATTTT. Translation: CASSFSGSTDTQYF.

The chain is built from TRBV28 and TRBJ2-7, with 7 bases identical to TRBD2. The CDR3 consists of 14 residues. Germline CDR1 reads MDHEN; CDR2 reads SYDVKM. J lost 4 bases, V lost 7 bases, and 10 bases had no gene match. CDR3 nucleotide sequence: TGTGCCAGCAAACCCGGGACTACCCGTTACGAGCAGTACTTC. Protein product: CASKPGTTRYEQYF.

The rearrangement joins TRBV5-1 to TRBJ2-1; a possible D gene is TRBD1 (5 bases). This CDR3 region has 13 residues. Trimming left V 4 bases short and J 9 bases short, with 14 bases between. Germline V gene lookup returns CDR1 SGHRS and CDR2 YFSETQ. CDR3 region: CASSRSIGVEQFF. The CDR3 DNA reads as TGCGCCAGCAGCCGCTCTATAGGGGTTGAGCAGTTCTTC. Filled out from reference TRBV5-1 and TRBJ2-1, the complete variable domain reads KAGVTQTPRYLIKTRGQQVTLSCSPISGHRSVSWYQQTPGQGLQFLFEYFSETQRNKGNFPGRFSGRQFSNSRSEMNVSTLELGDSALYLCASSRSIGVEQFFGPGTRLTVL.

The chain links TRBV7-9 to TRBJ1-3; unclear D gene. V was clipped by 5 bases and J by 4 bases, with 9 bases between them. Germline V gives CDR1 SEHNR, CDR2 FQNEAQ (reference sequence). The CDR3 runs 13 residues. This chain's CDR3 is CASSHLGGNTIYF. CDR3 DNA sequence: TGTGCCAGCAGCCACTTGGGAGGAAACACCATATATTTT.